The clone carrying this TCR beta chain appeared a few times. The antigen is unknown. Naive CD4+ T cells were purified with Tregs depleted by CD25. Germline V gives CDR1 MNHNS, CDR2 SASEGT. Losses at the gene ends were 7 bases for V and 4 bases for J; bases not matched to a gene: 9. The CDR3 is made up of 15 amino acids. Full-length variable regions came from constant-region reverse primers plus semi-nested Nested Universal Primer A PCR. TCRdb recomputed calls from the 5' RACE reads with MiXCR, one row per CDR3 protein. The profile shows about 23,000 distinct CDR3 sequences, more than 25% of them singletons. Whole-study findings and limits: The larger cohort examined one V-J beta rearrangement, not whole repertoires.

The sequencing sample was made of tumor-infiltrating naive CD4+ T cells sorted from the breast tumor. Specified subset: naive CD4+ T cells, CD4+CD45RA+CD25-. This chain joins TRBV6-1 and TRBJ1-5; TRBD1 matches 8 bases. This TCR was sampled from a female donor with breast cancer. The CDR3 reads CASKGDGQGNQPQHF. Here the CDR3 DNA reads TGTGCCAGCAAAGGGGATGGACAGGGTAATCAGCCCCAGCATTTT.